The 25 T cell receptor beta chains below were found in one sample sequenced in a study of beta chain features in type 1 diabetes. Reverse transcribing all isolated RNA meant expressed TCRB transcripts were sequenced. Method: immunoSEQ multiplex PCR; TCRdb's copy keeps in-frame clones and lacks some. This sample carries about half a million clones, 10% to 12% of them seen once, and the ten largest clones take about 0.045%. The sample comprised naive CD4+ T cells from blood. The receptors were sampled from a young woman in good health.

V gene TRBV14 combines with J gene TRBJ2-5, with 9 positions matching TRBD1. V lost 2 bases to trimming and J lost 6 bases; unmatched junction nucleotides: 7. Looked up from germline, CDR1 is SGHDN and CDR2 is FVKESK. There are 15 residues in the CDR3. CDR3 nucleotide sequence: TGTGCCAGCAGCCAAAGGGCTGGACAGGGGCAGACCCAGTACTTC. This sequence encodes CASSQRAGQGQTQYF.

The chain uses TRBV10-3 and TRBJ1-3; D remains ambiguous. Germline loops: CDR1 ENHRY, CDR2 SYGVKD. V lost 0 bases to trimming and J lost 0 bases, with 6 bases between them. CDR3 size: 15 residues. The chain's CDR3 is CAISESGDSGNTIYF. CDR3 DNA: TGTGCCATCAGTGAGTCTGGTGACTCTGGAAACACCATATATTTT.

The chain combines TRBV4-2 with TRBJ2-5; 8 bases are shared with TRBD2. J gave up 3 bases and V 1 base, and 7 bases lay outside the gene matches. Germline CDR1 is LGHNA and CDR2 is YNFKEQ. CDR3 size: 16 residues. DNA for the CDR3: TGTGCCAGCAGCCAAGTCGCGGGGGGAGGCAAAGAGACCCAGTACTTC. This sequence encodes CASSQVAGGGKETQYF.

This chain connects TRBV7-9 to TRBJ1-4; possibly TRBD1 for D (5 bases). The germline V gene has CDR1 SEHNR and CDR2 FQNEAQ (reference sequence). V lost 1 base, J lost 8 bases, and 14 bases lay in between. The CDR3 totals 15 residues. CDR3 sequence reads: CASSLGARVEEKLFF. The CDR3 DNA reads TGTGCCAGCAGCTTAGGAGCCAGGGTGGAAGAAAAACTGTTTTTT.

This clone was recorded a few times. V usage is TRBV7-9 and J usage is TRBJ2-3; 14 nucleotides align to TRBD2. CDR1 and CDR2 (germline): SEHNR, FQNEAQ (reference sequence). J gave up 4 bases and V 5 bases, and 5 bases lay outside the gene matches. The CDR3 spans 16 residues. This CDR3 is CASSPGLAGGADTQYF. The DNA for the CDR3 is TGTGCCAGCAGCCCCGGACTAGCGGGAGGTGCAGATACGCAGTATTTT.

The chain is built from TRBV5-1 and TRBJ2-3; TRBD1 matches 11 bases. CDR3 size: 15 residues. In germline, CDR1 is SGHRS, CDR2 YFSETQ. J was trimmed by 4 bases and V by 4 bases; bases with no gene match: 5. The CDR3 region is CASSDWGQGADTQYF. In DNA form, the CDR3 reads TGCGCCAGCAGCGATTGGGGACAGGGGGCAGATACGCAGTATTTT.

The chain couples TRBV5-6 to TRBJ1-2; D not resolved. Trimming took 4 bases from V and 0 from J, leaving 10 bases between them. The CDR3 is made up of 14 amino acids. Germline assignment: CDR1 SGHDT and CDR2 YYEEEE. The chain's CDR3 is CASSPRVANYGYTF. The CDR3 nucleotides are TGTGCCAGCAGCCCGCGGGTCGCTAACTATGGCTACACCTTC.

This chain joins TRBV6-6 and TRBJ2-5; D ambiguous. The CDR3 contains 14 residues. Trimming stripped 0 bases from V and 1 base from J, with 6 bases between. Germline V gene lookup returns CDR1 MNHNY and CDR2 SVGAGI (reference sequence). CDR3 amino acids: CASSYSVSQETQYF. CDR3 nucleotides: TGTGCCAGCAGTTACTCGGTCAGCCAAGAGACCCAGTACTTC.

V and J are TRBV4-2 and TRBJ1-5, with TRBD1 identical over 8 bases. CDR3 length: 15 amino acids. Germline CDR1 LGHNA, CDR2 YNFKEQ. V shed 3 bases, J shed 4 bases, and the junction held 5 bases outside the gene matches. CDR3 in DNA: TGTGCCAGCAGCCAGATGACAGGGGCTAATCAGCCCCAGCATTTT. This sequence encodes CASSQMTGANQPQHF.

This clone was observed a handful of times. The chain has TRBV29-1 and TRBJ1-5; D gene unclear. CDR3 length: 15 residues. Per the germline V gene, CDR1 is SQVTM and CDR2 is ANQGSEA. Trimming removed 4 bases from V and 0 bases from J, with 13 bases in between. This chain's CDR3 is CSVAWGTYSNQPQHF. The CDR3 coding sequence is TGCAGCGTTGCCTGGGGAACCTATAGCAATCAGCCCCAGCATTTT.

V and J are TRBV2 and TRBJ2-7, with D possibly matching TRBD2 (7 bases). The CDR3 contains 15 residues. Between the trimmed V and J ends, which lost 5 bases and 0 bases, there was a span of 14 bases. Germline CDR1 SNHLY, CDR2 FYNNEI. The CDR3 reads CASSRTGRGSYEQYV. The CDR3 bases are TGTGCCAGCAGTAGAACAGGGAGGGGCTCCTACGAGCAGTACGTC.

This clone was seen only a few times. In nucleotides, the CDR3 is TGTGCCAGCTCACCACGCCCTAAAGAGACCCAGTACTTC. Translated: CASSPRPKETQYF. The chain has TRBV18 and TRBJ2-5; D gene unclear. Trimming removed 1 base at V and 3 bases at J, with 6 bases between. This CDR3 spans 13 amino acids. Germline-derived CDR1 and CDR2 are KGHSH and LQKENI.

The table lists this clone with a few counts. The V gene is TRBV5-1, the J gene TRBJ2-5; D gene uncertain. CDR3 length equals 14 residues. Germline CDR1 SGHRS, CDR2 YFSETQ. Trimming removed 3 bases from V and 1 base from J, with 10 bases in between. CDR3 in DNA: TGCGCCAGCAGCTCCGGAGTAGGCCAAGAGACCCAGTACTTC. This codes for CASSSGVGQETQYF.

This clone has just a few counts. The chain links TRBV2 to TRBJ2-5, with D unresolved. Germline V gene lookup returns CDR1 SNHLY and CDR2 FYNNEI. This CDR3 is 14 amino acids long. V gave up 6 bases and J gave up 3 bases, with 14 bases separating them. For the CDR3, the DNA is TGTGCCAGCAGCCCCCGTGAAGGGAAAGAGACCCAGTACTTC. Translation: CASSPREGKETQYF.

This clone occurred a few times. In DNA form, the CDR3 reads TGTGCCAGCAGCCAACAACCGGGGGCAGGGGCACACAATGAGCAGTTCTTC. Its protein is CASSQQPGAGAHNEQFF. This chain uses TRBV14 with TRBJ2-1; D is tentatively TRBD1 or TRBD2 (6 bases each). The germline V gene has CDR1 SGHDN and CDR2 FVKESK. Trimming took 2 bases from V and 5 from J, leaving 19 bases between them. This CDR3 contains 17 residues.

V gene TRBV10-3 combines with J gene TRBJ1-3, with unresolved D. There are 13 residues in the CDR3. CDR1 and CDR2 from the germline V gene are ENHRY and SYGVKD. V was shortened by 6 bases and J by 3 bases, with 9 bases between the two germline ends. CDR3 DNA sequence: TGTGCCATCAGGGGTATGGATGGAAACACCATATATTTT. Amino acids: CAIRGMDGNTIYF.

This chain connects TRBV9 to TRBJ2-7; either TRBD1 or TRBD2 may supply D (5 bases each). Germline CDR1 SGDLS, CDR2 YYNGEE. The CDR3 extends over 16 amino acids. Deletions cut 4 bases from V and 2 bases from J, with 19 bases between. The CDR3 region is CASSPRGRGAAYEQYF. In DNA, the CDR3 is TGTGCCAGCAGCCCGAGGGGTAGGGGCGCTGCCTACGAGCAGTACTTC. The variable domain in full, with the rest retrieved from reference TRBV9 and TRBJ2-7, is DSGVTQTPKHLITATGQRVTLRCSPRSGDLSVYWYQQSLDQGLQFLIQYYNGEERAKGNILERFSAQQFPDLHSELNLSSLELGDSALYFCASSPRGRGAAYEQYFGPGTRLTVT.

In its sample, this clone was seen a few times. This sequence joins TRBV23-1 and TRBJ2-7, with 9 bases fitting TRBD1. TRBV23-1 is noted as an ORF with a role that remains uncertain. CDR3 length: 15 amino acids. The trim removed 6 bases at V and 3 bases at J, leaving 9 bases unmatched. CDR3 in amino acids: CASSVSGQGDYEQYF. DNA for the CDR3: TGCGCCAGCAGCGTATCGGGACAGGGTGACTACGAGCAGTACTTC.

This clone was seen only a few times. The rearrangement uses TRBV29-1 and TRBJ1-1; D unclear. Germline V lookup: CDR1 SQVTM, CDR2 ANQGSEA. The CDR3 extends over 11 amino acids. Trimming took 5 bases from V and 1 from J, leaving 5 bases between them. In DNA, the CDR3 is TGCAGCGTTCAGAAGAACACTGAAGCTTTCTTT. Translating it yields CSVQKNTEAFF. Variable domain in full (rest from reference TRBV29-1 and TRBJ1-1): SAVISQKPSRDICQRGTSLTIQCQVDSQVTMMFWYRQQPGQSLTLIATANQGSEATYESGFVIDKFPISRPNLTFSTLTVSNMSPEDSSIYLCSVQKNTEAFFGQGTRLTVV.

This clone was seen only a few times. The rearrangement links TRBV5-1 to TRBJ2-1; D unclear. The CDR3 contains 12 residues. Germline CDR1 reads SGHRS; CDR2 reads YFSETQ. Between the trimmed V and J ends, which lost 2 bases and 5 bases, there was a span of 5 bases. The CDR3 coding sequence is TGCGCCAGCAGCTTTCAGAACAATGAGCAGTTCTTC. Translating gives CASSFQNNEQFF. The full variable domain, in which reference TRBV5-1 and TRBJ2-1 provide the parts outside the CDR3, is KAGVTQTPRYLIKTRGQQVTLSCSPISGHRSVSWYQQTPGQGLQFLFEYFSETQRNKGNFPGRFSGRQFSNSRSEMNVSTLELGDSALYLCASSFQNNEQFFGPGTRLTVL.

This clone was observed a handful of times. The CDR3 loop is CASSPSGVAGGYTF. CDR3 nucleotide sequence: TGTGCCAGCTCACCATCCGGGGTGGCCGGCGGCTACACCTTC. The chain uses TRBV18 and TRBJ1-2; D not resolved. The V and J ends lost 2 bases and 8 bases respectively, with 15 bases between them. This CDR3 comprises 14 residues. CDR1 is KGHSH, CDR2 LQKENI, per germline.

The J gene is TRBJ2-3, the V gene TRBV7-2; 9 positions agree with TRBD2. After removal of 2 bases from V and 3 bases from J, the junction contained 9 bases not matched to a gene. Germline V gene sequence: CDR1 SGHTA, CDR2 FQGNSA. This CDR3 contains 17 residues. CDR3 sequence: CASSLKAGGWGTDTQYF. CDR3 nucleotides: TGTGCCAGCAGCTTAAAAGCGGGGGGCTGGGGGACAGATACGCAGTATTTT. The whole variable domain, filled in from reference TRBV7-2 and TRBJ2-3, reads GAGVSQSPSNKVTEKGKDVELRCDPISGHTALYWYRQSLGQGLEFLIYFQGNSAPDKSGLPSDRFSAERTGGSVSTLTIQRTQQEDSAVYLCASSLKAGGWGTDTQYFGPGTRLTVL.

This clone was seen more than once but under ten times. CDR3: CASSFVWREETQYF. The CDR3 bases are TGTGCCAGCAGCTTCGTCTGGCGTGAAGAGACCCAGTACTTC. The rearrangement links TRBV7-2 to TRBJ2-5; D not resolved. V lost 3 bases and J 3 bases, leaving 11 bases between the germline ends. CDR1 SGHTA and CDR2 FQGNSA come from the germline V gene. The CDR3 is 14 amino acids.

A word on this clone: Other DNA sequences from this sample encode an identical CDR3 as well. The CDR3 DNA reads as TGCAGCGTTGGAGGGGATACGCAGTATTTT. Its protein is CSVGGDTQYF. The chain carries TRBV29-1 and TRBJ2-3, with D perhaps matching TRBD2 (5 bases). This CDR3 region has 10 residues. Germline V gene sequence: CDR1 SQVTM, CDR2 ANQGSEA. With 4 bases removed from V and 6 bases from J, the gap between germline ends came to 5 bases.

Points on this clone: The identical CDR3 is also encoded by other nucleotide sequences in the sample. V gene TRBV20-1 combines with J gene TRBJ2-1; D gene uncertain. Germline-derived CDR1 and CDR2 are DFQATT and SNEGSKA (reference sequence). This CDR3 is 11 amino acids long. Trimming left V 3 bases short and J 5 bases short, with 5 bases between. Here the CDR3 reads CSASRHNEQFF. In nucleotides, the CDR3 is TGCAGTGCTAGTAGGCACAATGAGCAGTTCTTC.